What follows are 5 T cell receptor beta chains derived from one specimen sequenced in a study of OX40 agonist ivuxolimab in advanced cancers. Sequencing used immunoSEQ multiplex PCR; TCRdb keeps in-frame clones, though not all of them. This sample has roughly 60,000 clones, with around 84% found just once. Sequences were derived from CD4+ or CD8+ T cells sorted from blood, sampled in a trial of the OX40 agonist ivuxolimab. The receptors originated from an adult with an advanced solid tumor such as melanoma, head and neck, liver or kidney cancer.

The rearrangement joins TRBV11-2 to TRBJ1-2; the D is unclear. V gave up 5 bases and J gave up 5 bases, with 9 bases separating them. Germline V gene sequence: CDR1 SGHAT, CDR2 FQNNGV. CDR3 length: 12 amino acids. The CDR3 DNA reads TGTGCCAGCAGCCCGACCCCTTATGGCTACACCTTC. Protein product: CASSPTPYGYTF. Together with reference TRBV11-2 and TRBJ1-2, the CDR3 gives the full variable domain: EAGVAQSPRYKIIEKRQSVAFWCNPISGHATLYWYQQILGQGPKLLIQFQNNGVVDDSQLPKDRFSAERLKGVDSTLKIQPAKLEDSAVYLCASSPTPYGYTFGSGTRLTVV.

This chain uses TRBV5-1 with TRBJ2-7; possible D gene TRBD2, 5 bases. Trimming stripped 4 bases from V and 2 bases from J, with 16 bases between. This CDR3 region has 15 residues. Germline CDR1 is SGHRS and CDR2 is YFSETQ. CDR3 nucleotide sequence: TGCGCCAGCAGCCCTGCCGGAGGACGGACCTACGAGCAGTACTTC. Protein sequence: CASSPAGGRTYEQYF.

The chain combines TRBV6-5 with TRBJ2-2; D remains ambiguous. Per the germline V gene, CDR1 is MNHEY and CDR2 is SVGAGI. The CDR3 covers 12 residues. V was cut by 10 bases and J by 4 bases, with 10 bases left in between. The CDR3 loop is CATNPGTGELFF. CDR3 coding DNA: TGTGCCACCAACCCCGGCACCGGGGAGCTGTTTTTT.

This rearrangement joins TRBV7-2 to TRBJ1-1, with 9 nucleotides matching TRBD1. The V and J ends lost 0 bases and 4 bases, in that order; junction bases with no gene match: 3. In germline, CDR1 is SGHTA, CDR2 FQGNSA. CDR3 length equals 15 residues. The CDR3 region is CASSLAGQGITEAFF. DNA for the CDR3: TGTGCCAGCAGCTTAGCGGGACAGGGAATCACTGAAGCTTTCTTT.

The V call is TRBV11-2, the J call TRBJ2-5; 11 bases line up with TRBD1. Looked up from germline, CDR1 is SGHAT and CDR2 is FQNNGV. The length of the CDR3 is 16 residues. J gave up 5 bases and V 5 bases, and 10 bases lay outside the gene matches. The CDR3 is CASSPGSGQGAETQYF. CDR3 nucleotide sequence: TGTGCCAGCAGCCCCGGTTCCGGACAGGGGGCGGAGACCCAGTACTTC.